These T cell receptor beta chains were read from a single sample in a study of identical twins. TCRdb itself ran the 5' RACE reads through MiXCR, one entry per CDR3 protein. The sample lists some 690,000 distinct CDR3 sequences, 20% to 25% occurring once. This sample also belongs to another study, concerning T cells expressing NK-cell markers.

The specimen was PBMCs. The receptors come from a woman aged 18 to 35 in good health. The CDR3 runs from the conserved cysteine through the conserved F or W.

j_gene: TRBJ2-1
v_gene: TRBV5-6
CDR3aa: CASSLVTASWWGTSGYNEQFF

j_gene: TRBJ2-7
v_gene: TRBV3-1
CDR3aa: CASSHPESGGSREQYF

j_gene: TRBJ2-1
v_gene: TRBV20-1
CDR3aa: CSAILLGASGVSSYNEQFF

j_gene: TRBJ1-6
v_gene: TRBV6-5
CDR3aa: CASSYTGNSPLHF

j_gene: TRBJ2-3
v_gene: TRBV11-2
CDR3aa: CASNPGGDTQYF

j_gene: TRBJ1-3
v_gene: TRBV9
CDR3aa: CASSVEAYGNTIYF

j_gene: TRBJ2-1
v_gene: TRBV18
CDR3aa: CASSPPGQAGGKNEQFF

j_gene: TRBJ2-7
v_gene: TRBV14
CDR3aa: CASRAGGRNEQYF

j_gene: TRBJ2-5
v_gene: TRBV12-3/TRBV12-4
CDR3aa: CASSPWSGRETQYF

j_gene: TRBJ1-2
v_gene: TRBV3-1
CDR3aa: CASSQLTGIYGYTF

j_gene: TRBJ2-1
v_gene: TRBV5-1
CDR3aa: CASSHGRLVNNEQFF

j_gene: TRBJ2-1
v_gene: TRBV9
CDR3aa: CASSVAGRPYNEQFF

j_gene: TRBJ2-2
v_gene: TRBV7-2
CDR3aa: CASASLGGRAAGELFF

j_gene: TRBJ2-7
v_gene: TRBV9
CDR3aa: CASSRKRGASLYEQYF

j_gene: TRBJ1-3
v_gene: TRBV25-1
CDR3aa: CASSERGTGAGNTIYF

j_gene: TRBJ2-1
v_gene: TRBV20-1
CDR3aa: CSATGRAGNEQFF

j_gene: TRBJ1-2
v_gene: TRBV5-4
CDR3aa: CASSLARQQGASGYTF

j_gene: TRBJ2-5
v_gene: TRBV5-5
CDR3aa: CASSPMAGYETQYF

j_gene: TRBJ2-1
v_gene: TRBV20-1
CDR3aa: CSASRDNHEQFF

j_gene: TRBJ2-7
v_gene: TRBV20-1
CDR3aa: CSATGTAYYEQYF

j_gene: TRBJ2-1
v_gene: TRBV7-8
CDR3aa: CASSPNGGTHNEQFF

j_gene: TRBJ1-1
v_gene: TRBV29-1
CDR3aa: CSVEVTAAGEAFF

j_gene: TRBJ2-7
v_gene: TRBV28
CDR3aa: CASSLPGTIYEQYF

j_gene: TRBJ2-3
v_gene: TRBV5-4
CDR3aa: CASSLDLAGVTDTQYF

j_gene: TRBJ1-4
v_gene: TRBV7-9
CDR3aa: CASSLPYTIELFF

j_gene: TRBJ2-3
v_gene: TRBV7-3
CDR3aa: CASSPRTSKSTDTQYF

j_gene: TRBJ2-2
v_gene: TRBV9
CDR3aa: CASSSPAGKNTGELFF

j_gene: TRBJ2-1
v_gene: TRBV12-3/TRBV12-4
CDR3aa: CASSFPAGEQFF

j_gene: TRBJ2-6
v_gene: TRBV7-2
CDR3aa: CASSPGGLSGANILTF

j_gene: TRBJ2-7
v_gene: TRBV10-3
CDR3aa: CAIKEGVYEQYF

j_gene: TRBJ2-1
v_gene: TRBV29-1
CDR3aa: CSVVGGRAVNEQFF

j_gene: TRBJ2-1
v_gene: TRBV4-3
CDR3aa: CASSQPGGITNEQFF

j_gene: TRBJ2-7
v_gene: TRBV4-3
CDR3aa: CASSHCGTSSHEQYF

j_gene: TRBJ2-1
v_gene: TRBV30
CDR3aa: CACQAGGSYNEQFF

j_gene: TRBJ2-1
v_gene: TRBV12-3/TRBV12-4
CDR3aa: CASSFPSGRARGRDEQFF

j_gene: TRBJ2-3
v_gene: TRBV12-3/TRBV12-4
CDR3aa: CASRQTQEGADTQYF

j_gene: TRBJ2-3
v_gene: TRBV20-1
CDR3aa: CSAKGLAGGRTDTQYF

j_gene: TRBJ1-2
v_gene: TRBV7-6
CDR3aa: CASSPRYSVLLYGYTF

j_gene: TRBJ2-1
v_gene: TRBV9
CDR3aa: CASSVGTSGKRISSYNEQFF

j_gene: TRBJ2-2
v_gene: TRBV7-9
CDR3aa: CASSGDVENGELFF

j_gene: TRBJ1-1
v_gene: TRBV20-1
CDR3aa: CSARGPRAFF

j_gene: TRBJ2-1
v_gene: TRBV7-2
CDR3aa: CASSPRQRGHEQFF

j_gene: TRBJ1-5
v_gene: TRBV6-1
CDR3aa: CASSERWGNQPQHF

j_gene: TRBJ2-3
v_gene: TRBV4-3
CDR3aa: CASSQDLDTDTQYF

j_gene: TRBJ2-5
v_gene: TRBV7-9
CDR3aa: CASSRWPGGALETQYF

j_gene: TRBJ2-1
v_gene: TRBV27
CDR3aa: CASSLGGRSNEQFF

j_gene: TRBJ2-3
v_gene: TRBV12-3/TRBV12-4
CDR3aa: CASSSNRGRTDTQYF

j_gene: TRBJ2-7
v_gene: TRBV12-3/TRBV12-4
CDR3aa: CASSFPAGQSDEQYF

j_gene: TRBJ1-1
v_gene: TRBV10-3
CDR3aa: CAIGNTEAFF